The clone carrying this T cell receptor (beta chain) showed up just a few times. The record originates from a study of T cells in Graves' hyperthyroidism and ophthalmopathy. TCR beta CDR3 sequences were amplified from RNA transcripts. Using the HTBI primer set, a first-round RT-PCR was run on the TCR CDR3. TCRdb ran MiXCR on the multiplex PCR reads and lists one entry per CDR3 protein. The sample yields a few hundred thousand distinct CDR3 sequences, 15% to 19% seen once. The specimen was blood. This sequence originates from a woman in her twenties or thirties with Graves' hyperthyroidism.

CDR3 in amino acids: CASSQRLAGVGEQFF. CDR3 nucleotide sequence: TGTGCCAGCAGCCAACGCCTAGCGGGAGTAGGAGAGCAGTTCTTC. The chain carries TRBV14 and TRBJ2-1, with TRBD2 matching 10 bases. V lost 2 bases to trimming and J lost 10 bases; unmatched junction nucleotides: 8. Germline lookup yields CDR1 SGHDN and CDR2 FVKESK. CDR3 length equals 15 residues.